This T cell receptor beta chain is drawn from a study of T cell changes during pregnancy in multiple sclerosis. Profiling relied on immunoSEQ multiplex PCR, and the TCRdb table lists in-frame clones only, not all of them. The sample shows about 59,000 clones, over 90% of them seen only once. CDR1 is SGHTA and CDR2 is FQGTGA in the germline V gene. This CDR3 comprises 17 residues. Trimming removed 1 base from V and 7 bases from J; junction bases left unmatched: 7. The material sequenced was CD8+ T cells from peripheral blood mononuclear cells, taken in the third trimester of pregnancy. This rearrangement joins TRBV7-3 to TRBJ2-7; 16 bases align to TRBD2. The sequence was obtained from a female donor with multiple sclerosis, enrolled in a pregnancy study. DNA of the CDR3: TGTGCCAGCAGCTTAATGGGGACTAGCGGGAGGGAGGGGGAGCAGTACTTC. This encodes CASSLMGTSGREGEQYF.